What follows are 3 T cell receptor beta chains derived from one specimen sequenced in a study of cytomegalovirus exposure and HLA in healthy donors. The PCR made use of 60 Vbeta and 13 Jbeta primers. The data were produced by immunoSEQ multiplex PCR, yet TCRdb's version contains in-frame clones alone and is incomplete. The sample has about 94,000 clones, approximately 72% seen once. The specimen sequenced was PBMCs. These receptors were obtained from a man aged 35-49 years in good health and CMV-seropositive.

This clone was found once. CDR3 amino acids: CASRFTTNEKLFF. CDR3 sequence (DNA): TGTGCCAGTAGATTTACAACTAATGAAAAACTGTTTTTT. V usage is TRBV19 and J usage is TRBJ1-4; the D is unclear. Trimming removed 6 bases at V and 0 bases at J, with 5 bases between. CDR3 length: 13 residues. In germline, CDR1 is LNHDA, CDR2 SQIVND (reference sequence).

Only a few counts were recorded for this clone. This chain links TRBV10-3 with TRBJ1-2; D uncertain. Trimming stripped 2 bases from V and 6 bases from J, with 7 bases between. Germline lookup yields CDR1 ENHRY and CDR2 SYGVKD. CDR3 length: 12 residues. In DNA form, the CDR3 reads TGTGCCATCAGTGAGAGAGGGCATGGCTACACCTTC. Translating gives CAISERGHGYTF.

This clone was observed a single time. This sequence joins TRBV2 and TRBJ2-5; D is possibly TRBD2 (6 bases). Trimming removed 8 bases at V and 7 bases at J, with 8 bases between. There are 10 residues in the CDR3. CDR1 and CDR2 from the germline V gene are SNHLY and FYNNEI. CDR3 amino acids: CASGGGTQYF. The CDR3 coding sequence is TGTGCCAGCGGGGGAGGGACCCAGTACTTC. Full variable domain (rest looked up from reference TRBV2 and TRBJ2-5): EPEVTQTPSHQVTQMGQEVILRCVPISNHLYFYWYRQILGQKVEFLVSFYNNEISEKSEIFDDQFSVERPDGSNFTLKIRSTKLEDSAMYFCASGGGTQYFGPGTRLLVL.